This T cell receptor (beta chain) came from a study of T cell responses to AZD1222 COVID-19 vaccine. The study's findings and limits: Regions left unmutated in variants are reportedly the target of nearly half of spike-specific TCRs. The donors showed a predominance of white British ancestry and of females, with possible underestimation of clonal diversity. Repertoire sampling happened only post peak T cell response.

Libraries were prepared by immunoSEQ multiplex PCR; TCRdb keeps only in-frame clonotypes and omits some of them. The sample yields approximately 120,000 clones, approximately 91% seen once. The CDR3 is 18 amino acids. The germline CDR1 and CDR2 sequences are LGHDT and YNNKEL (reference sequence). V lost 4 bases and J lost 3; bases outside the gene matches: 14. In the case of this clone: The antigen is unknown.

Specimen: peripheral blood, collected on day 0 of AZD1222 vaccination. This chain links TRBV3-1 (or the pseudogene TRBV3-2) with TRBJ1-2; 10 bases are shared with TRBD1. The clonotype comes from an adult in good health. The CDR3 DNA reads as TGTGCCAGCAGCCTGCCATCCTCCGCCGGGACAGGGGACTATGGCTACACCTTC. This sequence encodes CASSLPSSAGTGDYGYTF.